The 32 T cell receptor beta chains listed next were all sequenced from one sample in a study of blood T cell repertoires in COVID-19. TCRdb's table, derived via immunoSEQ multiplex PCR, lists solely in-frame clones and lacks some. The top ten clones hold roughly 14% of a sample with roughly 38,000 clones, 70% to 90% of them seen once. Sequencing used peripheral blood. The receptors derive from a human donor in a cohort sampled during active COVID-19.

The V call is TRBV14, the J call TRBJ1-4; 10 positions agree with TRBD1. Germline V lookup: CDR1 SGHDN, CDR2 FVKESK. The CDR3 is made up of 14 amino acids. Trimming at V came to 4 bases and at J to 7 bases, leaving 3 bases not matched to a gene. CDR3 nucleotides: TGTGCCAGCAGCCTCCGGACAGGGGGTGAAAAACTGTTTTTT. It codes for CASSLRTGGEKLFF.

The CDR3: CASSYAGASNQPQHF. The CDR3 DNA sequence: TGTGCCAGCAGCTATGCGGGGGCCAGCAATCAGCCCCAGCATTTT. J is TRBJ1-5 and V is TRBV7-2, with D tentatively TRBD1 (6 bases). The CDR3 is made up of 15 amino acids. V was shortened by 4 bases and J by 1 base, with 11 bases between the two germline ends. CDR1 and CDR2 from the germline V gene are SGHTA and FQGNSA.

This chain uses TRBV7-3 with TRBJ2-5; TRBD2 might be the D (5 bases). The CDR3 has 16 amino acids. Germline V gene sequence: CDR1 SGHTA, CDR2 FQGTGA. Between the trimmed V and J ends, which lost 5 bases and 6 bases, there was a span of 22 bases. The CDR3: CASSLNPGSSRKTQYF. The CDR3 region has the DNA TGTGCCAGCAGCCTGAATCCCGGGTCTAGCAGGAAGACCCAGTACTTC.

V gene TRBV28 combines with J gene TRBJ2-2, with 7 nucleotides matching TRBD1. V lost 3 bases to trimming and J lost 6 bases; unmatched junction nucleotides: 7. This CDR3 region has 15 residues. CDR1 is MDHEN and CDR2 is SYDVKM in the germline V gene. CDR3 coding DNA: TGTGCCAGCAGTTTCCCAGACAGGGTTCCCGGGGAGCTGTTTTTT. The encoded protein is CASSFPDRVPGELFF. The full variable domain, in which reference TRBV28 and TRBJ2-2 provide the parts outside the CDR3, is DVKVTQSSRYLVKRTGEKVFLECVQDMDHENMFWYRQDPGLGLRLIYFSYDVKMKEKGDIPEGYSVSREKKERFSLILESASTNQTSMYLCASSFPDRVPGELFFGEGSRLTVL.

The V gene is TRBV28, the J gene TRBJ1-5; tentatively, D is TRBD1 (6 bases). Between the trimmed V and J ends, which lost 4 bases and 2 bases, there was a span of 12 bases. The CDR3 contains 15 residues. Germline V gene data show CDR1 as MDHEN and CDR2 as SYDVKM. CDR3 in DNA: TGTGCCAGCAGTTCCCCTACAGGGCGCAATCAGCCCCAGCATTTT. Its translation: CASSSPTGRNQPQHF.

This rearrangement joins TRBV19 to TRBJ1-2, with 7 bases identical to TRBD1. J was trimmed by 2 bases and V by 10 bases; bases with no gene match: 7. This CDR3 region has 13 residues. Looked up from germline, CDR1 is LNHDA and CDR2 is SQIVND (reference sequence). CDR3 bases: TGTGCCACCTCGACAGGGTGGAACTATGGCTACACCTTC. Its translation: CATSTGWNYGYTF. The full variable domain, rest sourced from reference TRBV19 and TRBJ1-2, is DGGITQSPKYLFRKEGQNVTLSCEQNLNHDAMYWYRQDPGQGLRLIYYSQIVNDFQKGDIAEGYSVSREKKESFPLTVTSAQKNPTAFYLCATSTGWNYGYTFGSGTRLTVV.

V is TRBV6-5 and J is TRBJ1-6, with D uncertain. This CDR3 spans 15 amino acids. Germline assignment: CDR1 MNHEY and CDR2 SVGAGI. V lost 3 bases and J 0 bases, leaving 6 bases between the germline ends. CDR3 nucleotides: TGTGCCAGCAGTTATGAGAGCTCCTATAATTCACCCCTCCACTTT. It yields the protein CASSYESSYNSPLHF.

The chain is built from TRBV9 and TRBJ2-7; D possibly corresponds to TRBD2 (7 bases). In germline, CDR1 is SGDLS, CDR2 YYNGEE. CDR3 length: 14 residues. V was shortened by 0 bases and J by 2 bases, with 9 bases between the two germline ends. The CDR3: CASSVEGGPYEQYF. In DNA, the CDR3 is TGTGCCAGCAGCGTAGAGGGGGGGCCCTACGAGCAGTACTTC.

The V and J genes are TRBV6-1 and TRBJ1-6, with 9 positions matching TRBD1. This CDR3 region has 14 residues. Germline V gene lookup returns CDR1 MNHNS and CDR2 SASEGT. Trimming removed 1 base from V and 13 bases from J; junction bases left unmatched: 5. CDR3 sequence: CASSEDRGRGPLHF. CDR3 sequence (DNA): TGTGCCAGCAGTGAAGACAGGGGGCGAGGGCCCCTCCACTTT.

The chain is built from TRBV14 and TRBJ2-5, with D tentatively TRBD1 (5 bases). V was trimmed by 1 base and J by 5 bases, leaving 11 bases between them. The germline gives CDR1 SGHDN, CDR2 FVKESK. The CDR3 length is 14 residues. The CDR3 loop is CASSQGAGWETQYF. The CDR3 DNA reads TGTGCCAGCAGCCAAGGTGCAGGGTGGGAGACCCAGTACTTC. Based on the CDR3 plus reference TRBV14 and TRBJ2-5, the full variable domain is EAGVTQFPSHSVIEKGQTVTLRCDPISGHDNLYWYRRVMGKEIKFLLHFVKESKQDESGMPNNRFLAERTGGTYSTLKVQPAELEDSGVYFCASSQGAGWETQYFGPGTRLLVL.

V gene TRBV7-2 combines with J gene TRBJ1-1, with D hard to call. Germline CDR1 is SGHTA and CDR2 is FQGNSA. Between the trimmed V and J ends, which lost 1 base and 1 base, there was a span of 7 bases. CDR3 size: 14 residues. The CDR3 sequence is CASSLVAGNTEAFF. CDR3 nucleotide sequence: TGTGCCAGCAGCTTAGTGGCAGGGAACACTGAAGCTTTCTTT.

This clone turned up a few times. The rearrangement uses TRBV7-9 and TRBJ1-1; D is unresolved. Trimming stripped 1 base from V and 1 base from J, with 13 bases between. The germline gives CDR1 SEHNR, CDR2 FQNEAQ (reference sequence). The CDR3 totals 16 residues. The CDR3 DNA is TGTGCCAGCAGCTTAGTAGGTGGACGGGGGAACACTGAAGCTTTCTTT. Protein product: CASSLVGGRGNTEAFF.

This chain connects TRBV7-9 to TRBJ2-2; D not resolved. CDR3 length: 14 residues. The germline V gene encodes CDR1 SEHNR and CDR2 FQNEAQ (reference sequence). Deletions cut 5 bases from V and 6 bases from J, with 13 bases between. CDR3 loop: CASSTSRIAGELFF. DNA for the CDR3: TGTGCCAGCAGCACTTCCAGGATTGCCGGGGAGCTGTTTTTT. Together with reference TRBV7-9 and TRBJ2-2, the CDR3 gives the full variable domain: DTGVSQNPRHKITKRGQNVTFRCDPISEHNRLYWYRQTLGQGPEFLTYFQNEAQLEKSRLLSDRFSAERPKGSFSTLEIQRTEQGDSAMYLCASSTSRIAGELFFGEGSRLTVL.

The chain has TRBV5-1 and TRBJ1-1, with D unresolved. Germline V gene lookup returns CDR1 SGHRS and CDR2 YFSETQ. Trimming took 3 bases from V and 1 from J, leaving 13 bases between them. The CDR3 loop spans 15 amino acids. CDR3 nucleotides: TGCGCCAGCAGCTCGATTGCAACACCGAACACTGAAGCTTTCTTT. This gives the protein CASSSIATPNTEAFF. Together with reference TRBV5-1 and TRBJ1-1, the CDR3 gives the full variable domain: KAGVTQTPRYLIKTRGQQVTLSCSPISGHRSVSWYQQTPGQGLQFLFEYFSETQRNKGNFPGRFSGRQFSNSRSEMNVSTLELGDSALYLCASSSIATPNTEAFFGQGTRLTVV.

Remarks on this clone: Other DNA sequences of this sample code for an identical CDR3. The rearrangement joins TRBV6-2 or TRBV6-3 to TRBJ2-2, with 9 nucleotides matching TRBD2. Germline trimming cut 5 bases from V and 1 base from J; bases unmatched to any gene: 11. Germline CDR1 is MNHEY and CDR2 is SVGEGT. This CDR3 has 18 amino acids. CDR3 residues: CASSPRGAAGGNTGELFF. In DNA, the CDR3 is TGTGCCAGCAGTCCAAGGGGTGCAGCGGGGGGGAACACCGGGGAGCTGTTTTTT.

CDR3 region: CASSVDGAGGRTGELFF. The CDR3 region has the DNA TGTGCCAGCAGCGTAGATGGGGCGGGGGGCCGCACCGGGGAGCTGTTTTTT. The chain couples TRBV9 to TRBJ2-2, with 8 bases matching TRBD2. Trimming at V came to 0 bases and at J to 4 bases, leaving 8 bases not matched to a gene. The germline V gene has CDR1 SGDLS and CDR2 YYNGEE. CDR3 size: 17 residues.

The chain couples TRBV7-3 to TRBJ2-1; 9 bases are shared with TRBD2. Trimming removed 2 bases from V and 8 bases from J; junction bases left unmatched: 7. Germline V gene lookup returns CDR1 SGHTA and CDR2 FQGTGA. The CDR3 runs 15 residues. CDR3 nucleotide sequence: TGTGCCAGCAGCTTAGCTAGCGGGGCGGGGGATGAGCAGTTCTTC. Residues: CASSLASGAGDEQFF.

The chain uses TRBV12-3 or TRBV12-4 and TRBJ1-2, with TRBD1 matching 8 bases. The CDR3 spans 12 residues. Trimming cost V 3 bases and J 7 bases; bases outside gene matches: 1. Written as DNA, the CDR3 is TGTGCCAGCAGTTTGGGACAGGCTGGCTACACCTTC. Protein product: CASSLGQAGYTF.

This clone was counted a few times. The chain carries TRBV30 and TRBJ1-1; D unclear. Trimming took 1 base from V and 2 from J, leaving 17 bases between them. The CDR3 is 16 residues long. The germline V gene encodes CDR1 GTSNPN and CDR2 SVGIG (reference sequence). The CDR3 bases are TGTGCCTGGAGTGCGTTCTATCGAGGGCCAAACACTGAAGCTTTCTTT. It encodes CAWSAFYRGPNTEAFF.

The V call is TRBV4-2, the J call TRBJ2-5; D perhaps matches TRBD2 (5 bases). The ends were cut back, 2 bases at V and 3 bases at J, with 7 bases in the middle. The germline gives CDR1 LGHNA, CDR2 YNFKEQ. This CDR3 is 13 amino acids long. CDR3 sequence: CASSQTSEETQYF. In nucleotides, the CDR3 is TGTGCCAGCAGCCAAACTAGTGAAGAGACCCAGTACTTC.

The chain joins TRBV6-2 or TRBV6-3 to TRBJ1-2; D is unresolved. The CDR3 has 13 amino acids. CDR1 MNHEY and CDR2 SVGEGT come from the germline V gene. The ends were cut back, 6 bases at V and 4 bases at J, with 12 bases in the middle. DNA for the CDR3: TGTGCCAGCAGCACTAGGACGGGCTATGGCTACACCTTC. The encoded protein is CASSTRTGYGYTF.

The CDR3 spells CASSSPGQVPGNTIYF. In DNA, the CDR3 is TGTGCCAGTAGTAGCCCGGGACAGGTTCCTGGAAACACCATATATTTT. The chain combines TRBV19 with TRBJ1-3; 8 bases map to TRBD1. The CDR3 extends over 16 amino acids. Looked up from germline, CDR1 is LNHDA and CDR2 is SQIVND (reference sequence). V shed 4 bases and J 2 bases; nucleotides not matched to a gene: 7.

This sequence joins TRBV10-3 and TRBJ2-1, with TRBD2 identical over 14 bases. This CDR3 is built from 15 residues. Germline CDR1 ENHRY, CDR2 SYGVKD. V was pared by 7 bases and J by 7 bases, with 6 bases of the junction left unmatched. The CDR3 region has the DNA TGTGCCATCACTACGACTAGCGGGGGGGCTAATGAGCAGTTCTTC. Protein: CAITTTSGGANEQFF.

The chain is built from TRBV30 and TRBJ2-2; D uncertain. This CDR3 comprises 12 residues. V dropped 5 bases and J dropped 4 bases, with 8 bases sitting between them. Looked up from germline, CDR1 is GTSNPN and CDR2 is SVGIG (reference sequence). The CDR3 sequence is CAWFRFTGELFF. The CDR3 DNA sequence: TGTGCCTGGTTCAGATTCACCGGGGAGCTGTTTTTT.

By share, this clone counts as medium-sized (0.01 to 0.1%). The chain employs TRBV11-2 and TRBJ2-7, with D possibly being TRBD1 (5 bases). Germline values: CDR1 SGHAT, CDR2 FQNNGV. V dropped 3 bases and J dropped 5 bases, with 23 bases sitting between them. This CDR3 has 17 residues. The CDR3 coding sequence is TGTGCCAGCAGCTTTAGTAGGCTTGGAAGGGGCTTGAACGAGCAGTACTTC. Protein sequence: CASSFSRLGRGLNEQYF.

This chain joins TRBV6-5 and TRBJ2-2, with 10 bases lining up with TRBD1. Germline values: CDR1 MNHEY, CDR2 SVGAGI. This CDR3 has 13 residues. The junction had 0 bases not matched to a gene; V was cut back by 6 bases and J by 5 bases. The CDR3 loop is CASRGQGTGELFF. Written as DNA, the CDR3 is TGTGCCAGCAGGGGACAGGGGACCGGGGAGCTGTTTTTT.

The chain employs TRBV5-6 and TRBJ1-2; D perhaps matches TRBD1 (6 bases). The CDR3 is 15 residues long. Germline CDR1 SGHDT, CDR2 YYEEEE. The V end was cut by 2 bases, the J end by 8 bases, with 19 bases between. DNA for the CDR3: TGTGCCAGCAGCTTTTGGGGGGGGCGCTATAGCGGCTACACCTTC. Translating gives CASSFWGGRYSGYTF.

The chain joins TRBV29-1 to TRBJ1-1; D might be TRBD1 (6 bases). The germline CDR1 and CDR2 sequences are SQVTM and ANQGSEA. The germline V and J ends were trimmed by 4 bases and 3 bases, with 12 bases remaining between them. The CDR3 sequence is 13 residues long. The CDR3 protein is CSVAEGGDTEAFF. The CDR3, as DNA: TGCAGCGTTGCCGAGGGGGGGGACACTGAAGCTTTCTTT.

This chain uses TRBV6-5 with TRBJ1-6; D remains unclear. The CDR3 has 15 residues. Trimming left V 5 bases short and J 4 bases short, with 12 bases between. CDR1 MNHEY and CDR2 SVGAGI come from the germline V gene. CDR3 in amino acids: CASSPLSGYNSPLHF. The CDR3 DNA sequence: TGTGCCAGCAGTCCGCTTTCGGGGTATAATTCACCCCTCCACTTT.

V usage is TRBV19 and J usage is TRBJ1-2; 9 positions match TRBD1. The germline V gene encodes CDR1 LNHDA and CDR2 SQIVND (reference sequence). The CDR3 spans 14 residues. V lost 8 bases to trimming and J lost 2 bases; unmatched junction nucleotides: 6. CDR3 nucleotides: TGTGCCAGTGCGGACAGGGGAGGAAACTATGGCTACACCTTC. Amino acid sequence: CASADRGGNYGYTF.

V is TRBV5-1 and J is TRBJ1-4; unclear D gene. V was clipped by 2 bases and J by 0 bases, with 11 bases between them. The germline gives CDR1 SGHRS, CDR2 YFSETQ. This CDR3 comprises 16 residues. The CDR3 reads CASSLGTGTTNEKLFF. The CDR3, as DNA: TGCGCCAGCAGCTTAGGAACGGGAACAACTAATGAAAAACTGTTTTTT.

The rearrangement joins TRBV10-3 to TRBJ1-1, with D maybe TRBD1 (6 bases). Looked up from germline, CDR1 is ENHRY and CDR2 is SYGVKD. The CDR3 extends over 14 amino acids. With 6 bases removed from V and 3 bases from J, the gap between germline ends came to 14 bases. CDR3 residues: CAIRINRDHTEAFF. The CDR3 DNA is TGTGCCATCAGGATTAACAGGGATCACACTGAAGCTTTCTTT.